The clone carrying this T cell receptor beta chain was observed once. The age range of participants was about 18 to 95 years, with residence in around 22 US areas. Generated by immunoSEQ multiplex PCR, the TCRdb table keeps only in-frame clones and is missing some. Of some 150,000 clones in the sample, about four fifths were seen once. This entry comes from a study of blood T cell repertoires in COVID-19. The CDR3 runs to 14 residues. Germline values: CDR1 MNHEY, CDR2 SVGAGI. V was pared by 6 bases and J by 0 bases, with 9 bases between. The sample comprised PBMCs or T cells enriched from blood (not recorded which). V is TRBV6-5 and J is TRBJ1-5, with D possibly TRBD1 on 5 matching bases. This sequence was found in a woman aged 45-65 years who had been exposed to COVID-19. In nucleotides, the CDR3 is TGTGCCAGCAGAGGGGCTTATAGCAATCAGCCCCAGCATTTT. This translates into CASRGAYSNQPQHF.